This T cell receptor beta chain was sequenced for a study of T cells after posttransplantation cyclophosphamide. General study results and limits: Blood and skin or GI T cell repertoires showed limited TRB overlap. Later post-transplant blood repertoires were often dominated by donor CD8+ memory clones. Recipient CMV seropositivity and CMV reactivation strongly tracked TRB clonality.

To note about this clone: As yet, its antigen is unknown.

This table comes from immunoSEQ multiplex PCR, and its TCRdb copy is limited to in-frame clones, with some not included. This sample has a few thousand clones, with approximately 80% found just once. Busulfan-fludarabine conditioning, marrow transplant, and cyclophosphamide on days +3 and +4 were administered. The sequencing used CD4+ T cells sorted from blood, collected around 350 days after allogeneic stem cell transplant with posttransplant cyclophosphamide. The sequence was obtained from a male patient aged 45 to 59 who received an allogeneic stem cell transplant from a related donor and was CMV-positive. Part of the T cell pool may stem from the graft donor.

CDR3 loop: CASSTRQGAGNEKLFF. DNA of the CDR3: TGTGCCAGTAGTACCCGACAGGGGGCAGGAAATGAAAAACTGTTTTTT. This chain joins TRBV19 and TRBJ1-4, with 10 nucleotides matching TRBD1. V shed 4 bases, J shed 5 bases, and the junction held 7 bases outside the gene matches. This CDR3 contains 16 residues. Germline V lookup: CDR1 LNHDA, CDR2 SQIVND (reference sequence).